Below, one T cell receptor (beta chain) is given with its context. The antigen is undetermined. These data belong to a study of monozygotic twins with inflammatory bowel disease. Study observations and caveats: The results supported no single strong signal or clonotype associated with IBD.

Germline V gives CDR1 SGHKS, CDR2 YYEKEE (reference sequence). The CDR3 is 13 residues long. cDNA was made in eight separate reactions per sample. TCRdb re-analyzed the 5' RACE reads; it lists each CDR3 protein once, without DNA. This listing includes some 150,000 distinct CDR3 sequences. The rearrangement joins TRBV5-5 to TRBJ1-5. This clonotype originated in a human donor with ulcerative colitis or Crohn's disease, or a healthy co-twin of an affected twin (not recorded which). Source material: blood. Here the CDR3 reads CASSLEVYQPQHF.